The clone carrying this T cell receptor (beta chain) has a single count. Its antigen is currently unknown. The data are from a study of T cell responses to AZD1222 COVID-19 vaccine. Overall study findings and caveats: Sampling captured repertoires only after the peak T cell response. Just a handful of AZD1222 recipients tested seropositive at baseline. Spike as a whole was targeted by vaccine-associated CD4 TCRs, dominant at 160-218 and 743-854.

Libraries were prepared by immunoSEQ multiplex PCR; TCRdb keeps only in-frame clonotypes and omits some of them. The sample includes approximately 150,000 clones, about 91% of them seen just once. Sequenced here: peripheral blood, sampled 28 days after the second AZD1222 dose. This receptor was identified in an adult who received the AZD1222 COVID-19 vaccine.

The CDR3 nucleotides read TGTGCCAGCAGTGCACTAGCGGGAGATACAGATACGCAGTATTTT. Protein sequence: CASSALAGDTDTQYF. The chain combines TRBV6-4 with TRBJ2-3, with 11 bases aligning to TRBD2. CDR3 length: 15 residues. Germline CDR1 MRHNA, CDR2 SNTAGT. The V gene end was trimmed by 4 bases and the J gene end by 3 bases; junction bases not matched to a gene: 3.